Below, 10 T cell receptor beta chains from the same sample are listed, as sequenced in a study of CD8 T cells in Susac syndrome. RNA, at about 0.5 to 1 ug, was reverse transcribed with random hexamers. TCRdb re-analysed the immunoSEQ multiplex PCR reads in MiXCR, keeping a single row per CDR3 protein. The table includes approximately 200,000 distinct CDR3 sequences, approximately 90% detected once. The sequenced material came from CD8+ T cells from PBMCs. Receptors originate from a human donor with multiple sclerosis.

V is TRBV9 and J is TRBJ2-5; 7 nucleotides align to TRBD1. The CDR3 has 14 residues. V lost 7 bases and J lost 1; bases outside the gene matches: 7. Germline CDR1 reads SGDLS; CDR2 reads YYNGEE. The CDR3 reads CASPPGQTQETQYF. In DNA, the CDR3 is TGTGCCAGCCCGCCGGGACAGACCCAAGAGACCCAGTACTTC.

The J gene is TRBJ2-7, the V gene TRBV19; either TRBD1 or TRBD2 may supply D (5 bases each). The CDR3 is 11 residues long. With 7 bases removed from V and 9 bases from J, the gap between germline ends came to 13 bases. Germline CDR1 LNHDA, CDR2 SQIVND (reference sequence). The CDR3 is CASNGTTRQYF. The CDR3 coding sequence is TGTGCCAGTAACGGGACGACCCGGCAGTACTTC. Filled out from reference TRBV19 and TRBJ2-7, the complete variable domain reads DGGITQSPKYLFRKEGQNVTLSCEQNLNHDAMYWYRQDPGQGLRLIYYSQIVNDFQKGDIAEGYSVSREKKESFPLTVTSAQKNPTAFYLCASNGTTRQYFGPGTRLTVT.

The genes are TRBV27 and TRBJ2-7; D may correspond to TRBD1 or TRBD2 (6 bases each). V was shortened by 7 bases and J by 0 bases, with 19 bases between the two germline ends. Germline V gene data show CDR1 as MNHEY and CDR2 as SMNVEV (reference sequence). The CDR3 has 16 residues. CDR3 region: CASKLAPGGSSYEQYF. In DNA form, the CDR3 reads TGTGCCAGCAAACTCGCCCCCGGGGGCAGCTCCTACGAGCAGTACTTC.

This rearrangement joins TRBV4-1 to TRBJ2-7, with D perhaps TRBD1 (6 bases). The CDR3 loop spans 16 amino acids. V lost 0 bases and J 6 bases, leaving 18 bases between the germline ends. Germline CDR1 reads MGHRA; CDR2 reads YSYEKL. Here the CDR3 reads CASSQDPIARTAEQYF. The CDR3 coding sequence is TGCGCCAGCAGCCAAGACCCCATCGCTCGGACAGCCGAGCAGTACTTC.

This rearrangement joins TRBV9 to TRBJ1-1; D gene unclear. This CDR3 comprises 15 residues. Germline CDR1 is SGDLS and CDR2 is YYNGEE. V shed 4 bases and J shed 2 bases, with 15 bases lying between them. CDR3 in amino acids: CASSSSGGYNTEAFF. The CDR3 DNA sequence: TGTGCCAGCAGCTCGAGCGGAGGGTACAACACTGAAGCTTTCTTT. The whole variable domain, filled in from reference TRBV9 and TRBJ1-1, reads DSGVTQTPKHLITATGQRVTLRCSPRSGDLSVYWYQQSLDQGLQFLIQYYNGEERAKGNILERFSAQQFPDLHSELNLSSLELGDSALYFCASSSSGGYNTEAFFGQGTRLTVV.

The chain combines TRBV5-6 with TRBJ2-5; 7 nucleotides match TRBD2. This CDR3 spans 15 amino acids. V lost 4 bases, J lost 0 bases, and 6 bases stayed unmatched. CDR1 and CDR2 (germline): SGHDT, YYEEEE. The CDR3 region is CASSRTSRYQETQYF. The CDR3 DNA reads TGTGCCAGCAGCCGGACTAGTCGGTACCAAGAGACCCAGTACTTC.

J is TRBJ1-1 and V is TRBV13; D might be TRBD1 (5 bases). Trimming took off 3 bases at V and 3 bases at J, with 14 bases between the two ends. The CDR3 loop spans 15 amino acids. Germline assignment: CDR1 PRHDT and CDR2 FYEKMQ (reference sequence). Here the CDR3 DNA reads TGTGCCAGCAGCTTCCAGGGCCTAGGGGACACTGAAGCTTTCTTT. This sequence encodes CASSFQGLGDTEAFF.

The chain uses TRBV7-9 and TRBJ2-7; weak D call: TRBD2 (5 bases). Deletions cut 5 bases from V and 4 bases from J, with 12 bases between. This CDR3 region has 13 residues. CDR1 and CDR2 from the germline V gene are SEHNR and FQNEAQ (reference sequence). In DNA, the CDR3 is TGTGCCAGCAGCCCATCTAGCAAATACGAGCAGTACTTC. It is translated as CASSPSSKYEQYF.

V is TRBV20-1 and J is TRBJ2-3; no clear D. Trimming took 4 bases from V and 6 from J, leaving 8 bases between them. CDR3 length: 11 residues. Germline V gene sequence: CDR1 DFQATT, CDR2 SNEGSKA (reference sequence). The CDR3 reads CSATLVDTQYF. CDR3 bases: TGCAGTGCTACCCTTGTGGATACGCAGTATTTT.

The chain couples TRBV4-3 to TRBJ2-1; D is uncertain. The CDR3 sequence is 16 residues long. V lost 1 base and J 4 bases, leaving 14 bases between the germline ends. Germline V gives CDR1 LGHNA, CDR2 YSLEER. The CDR3 protein is CASSQVMSLGYNEQFF. Written as DNA, the CDR3 is TGCGCCAGCAGCCAAGTTATGAGCCTTGGGTACAATGAGCAGTTCTTC.